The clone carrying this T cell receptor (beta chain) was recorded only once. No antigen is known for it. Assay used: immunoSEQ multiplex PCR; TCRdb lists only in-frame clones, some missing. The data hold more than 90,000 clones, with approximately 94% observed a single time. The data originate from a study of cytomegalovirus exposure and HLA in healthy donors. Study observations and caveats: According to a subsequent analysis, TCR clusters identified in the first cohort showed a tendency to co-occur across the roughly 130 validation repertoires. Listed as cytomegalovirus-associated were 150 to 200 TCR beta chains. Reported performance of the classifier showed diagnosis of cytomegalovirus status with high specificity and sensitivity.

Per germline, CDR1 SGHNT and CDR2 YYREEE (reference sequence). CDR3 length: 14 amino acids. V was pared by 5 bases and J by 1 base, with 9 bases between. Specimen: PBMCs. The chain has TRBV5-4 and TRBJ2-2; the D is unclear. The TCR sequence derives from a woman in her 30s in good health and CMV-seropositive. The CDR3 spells CASRKFGNTGELFF. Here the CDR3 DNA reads TGTGCCAGCAGGAAGTTCGGGAACACCGGGGAGCTGTTTTTT. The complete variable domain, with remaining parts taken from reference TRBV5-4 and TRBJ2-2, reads ETGVTQSPTHLIKTRGQQVTLRCSSQSGHNTVSWYQQALGQGPQFIFQYYREEENGRGNFPPRFSGLQFPNYSSELNVNALELDDSALYLCASRKFGNTGELFFGEGSRLTVL.